These 14 T cell receptor beta chains originate from one sample sequenced in a study of T cells expressing NK-cell markers. TCRdb derives one entry per CDR3 protein from the 5' RACE reads, leaving out DNA. The table lists just under 150,000 distinct CDR3 sequences. The sample consisted of blood T cells: a sorted CD56 or NKG2C T cell subset, CD4+ or CD8+ T cells, or bulk PBMC T cells (not recorded which). These receptors were obtained from a man between 18 and 35 years old in good health.

The CDR3 sequence: CSAREAGANEQFF. The rearrangement joins TRBV20-1 to TRBJ2-1; no DNA is available, so the TRBD1 call from TCRdb remains unchecked. The germline V gene has CDR1 DFQATT and CDR2 SNEGSKA (reference sequence). The CDR3 spans 13 residues.

This rearrangement joins TRBV5-1 to TRBJ2-3; TCRdb's D call of TRBD2 is untestable without DNA. CDR3 length: 16 residues. The V gene's germline CDR1 is SGHRS and CDR2 YFSETQ. CDR3 region: CASSLVGPAGADTQYF.

This chain uses TRBV6-4 with TRBJ2-3; TCRdb picks TRBD2, but there is no DNA to check that call. The CDR3 has 16 residues. The germline V gene encodes CDR1 MRHNA and CDR2 SNTAGT. CDR3 sequence: CASSPTGTSGKDTQYF.

The rearrangement joins TRBV5-1 to TRBJ2-3; the D call from TCRdb, TRBD2, cannot be confirmed without DNA. Per the germline V gene, CDR1 is SGHRS and CDR2 is YFSETQ. CDR3 size: 15 residues. CDR3 region: CASREAGGGTDTQYF.

The CDR3 here is CASSLEGGRTAKNIKYF. The genes are TRBV12-3 or TRBV12-4 and TRBJ2-4; TCRdb reports TRBD2, a call that lacks DNA to check it against. CDR3 length: 17 residues.

The chain has TRBV12-3 or TRBV12-4 and TRBJ2-2; TCRdb names TRBD2, which stays unverified in the absence of DNA. The CDR3 is 15 amino acids. The CDR3 is CASSEGLALSGELFF.

The chain joins TRBV9 to TRBJ2-5; checking the TCRdb D call of TRBD2 is not possible without DNA. The CDR3 length is 17 residues. The germline CDR1 and CDR2 sequences are SGDLS and YYNGEE. CDR3 region: CASSVEAGLAGEETQYF.

V gene TRBV12-3 or TRBV12-4 combines with J gene TRBJ1-2. The CDR3 covers 15 residues. CDR3 protein: CASSLMWEINYGYTF.

The rearrangement joins TRBV5-6 to TRBJ2-5; absent DNA, TCRdb's TRBD1 call cannot be checked. The CDR3 covers 15 residues. In germline, CDR1 is SGHDT, CDR2 YYEEEE. The CDR3 reads CASSQTGRYQETQYF.

V usage is TRBV6-5 and J usage is TRBJ2-1; as DNA is missing, the TRBD1 call by TCRdb cannot be tested. Germline CDR1 and CDR2: MNHEY and SVGAGI. This CDR3 has 18 amino acids. The CDR3 is CASSYSIPTGELFNEQFF.

This chain joins TRBV7-8 and TRBJ2-1; the D gene TCRdb calls, TRBD2, cannot be checked with no DNA. Germline V gene data show CDR1 as SGHVS and CDR2 as FQNEAQ. This CDR3 is 20 amino acids long. This CDR3 reads CASKVVDPAGVPSSYNEQFF.

The chain couples TRBV6-1 to TRBJ2-2; the TRBD1 assignment by TCRdb is unverifiable without DNA. This CDR3 spans 15 amino acids. Germline CDR1 reads MNHNS; CDR2 reads SASEGT. CDR3 region: CASREGAMNTGELFF.

The chain employs TRBV28 and TRBJ1-5. The germline V gene has CDR1 MDHEN and CDR2 SYDVKM. This CDR3 comprises 15 residues. This CDR3 is CASSLSQAITEPQHF.

The chain employs TRBV7-8 and TRBJ2-3; TCRdb selects TRBD2, and the lack of DNA leaves this call unchecked. The CDR3 is made up of 15 amino acids. Germline V lookup: CDR1 SGHVS, CDR2 FQNEAQ. The CDR3 protein is CASSLIAGVTDTQYF.